These 15 T cell receptor beta chains were sequenced from one sample in a study of blood T cells in healthy people across ages. Alongside a J-beta primer mix, a sample-barcoded 5' primer served in a second PCR lasting 7 to 11 cycles. TCRdb processed the 5' RACE reads anew with MiXCR; each CDR3 protein has one entry. Of roughly 720,000 distinct CDR3 sequences in the sample, about 48% were seen once. Sequencing input: blood. These receptors were collected from a man at least 80 years old in good health.

In this sample, this clonotype turned up a few times. The chain has TRBV25-1 and TRBJ2-7; D might be TRBD2 (5 bases). V was shortened by 1 base and J by 6 bases, with 16 bases between the two germline ends. The germline gives CDR1 MGHDK, CDR2 SYGVNS. This CDR3 comprises 15 residues. CDR3 amino acids: CASSEWGSAGGEQYF. CDR3 nucleotides: TGTGCCAGCAGTGAATGGGGTAGCGCCGGCGGCGAGCAGTACTTC.

This clonotype was picked up a small number of times. The chain couples TRBV15 to TRBJ2-1; 12 nucleotides agree with TRBD2. Trimming at V came to 0 bases and at J to 8 bases, leaving 8 bases not matched to a gene. CDR1 is LNHNV, CDR2 YYDKDF, per germline (reference sequence). The CDR3 is made up of 17 amino acids. The CDR3 protein is CATSRDPVASGRDEQFF. As DNA, the CDR3 is TGTGCCACCAGCAGAGATCCGGTGGCTAGCGGGAGGGATGAGCAGTTCTTC.

Only a few counts were recorded for this clonotype. The chain employs TRBV20-1 and TRBJ2-3, with a weak D call TRBD1 (5 bases). CDR1 is DFQATT and CDR2 is SNEGSKA in the germline V gene (reference sequence). V lost 5 bases and J 4 bases, leaving 25 bases between the germline ends. The CDR3 covers 17 residues. For the CDR3, the DNA is TGCAGTGCTGTCGACAGATTACCCCTTAATTCCGCAGATACGCAGTATTTT. This encodes CSAVDRLPLNSADTQYF.

The chain couples TRBV7-9 to TRBJ2-7, with D possibly being TRBD1 or TRBD2 (7 bases each). CDR3 length: 13 residues. The ends were cut back, 11 bases at V and 4 bases at J, with 18 bases in the middle. The V gene's germline CDR1 is SEHNR and CDR2 FQNEAQ (reference sequence). The CDR3 reads CASRGGRGYEQYF. In nucleotides, the CDR3 is TGTGCCTCCAGGGGGGGCCGGGGGTACGAGCAGTACTTC.

The V call is TRBV18, the J call TRBJ1-1; tentative D call: TRBD1 (5 bases). The CDR3 extends over 15 amino acids. V was shortened by 2 bases and J by 2 bases, with 12 bases between the two germline ends. Germline V gene lookup returns CDR1 KGHSH and CDR2 LQKENI. The CDR3 reads CASSPTGRQNTEAFF. DNA for the CDR3: TGTGCCAGCTCACCAACGGGACGGCAAAACACTGAAGCTTTCTTT.

The chain is built from TRBV7-9 and TRBJ2-7; D is tentatively TRBD1 or TRBD2 (5 bases each). The CDR3 has 17 residues. Looked up from germline, CDR1 is SEHNR and CDR2 is FQNEAQ (reference sequence). The ends were cut back, 5 bases at V and 0 bases at J, with 20 bases in the middle. The CDR3 DNA follows: TGTGCCAGCAGCAAAAAGGGGTACGGACGGGACTCCTACGAGCAGTACTTC. Its translation is CASSKKGYGRDSYEQYF.

The CDR3 loop reads CASSPNPGLAVTNTGELFF. In DNA form, the CDR3 reads TGTGCCAGCAGTCCAAACCCGGGACTAGCGGTAACTAACACCGGGGAGCTGTTTTTT. The chain carries TRBV12-3 or TRBV12-4 and TRBJ2-2, with TRBD2 matching over 11 bases. The length of the CDR3 is 19 residues. V lost 5 bases, J lost 2 bases, and 13 bases stayed unmatched.

This clonotype was picked up a small number of times. The genes are TRBV7-9 and TRBJ2-7, with TRBD1 matching 9 bases. With V trimmed by 5 bases and J by 0 bases, 11 bases remained unmatched. The CDR3 sequence is 17 residues long. The germline V gene encodes CDR1 SEHNR and CDR2 FQNEAQ (reference sequence). The CDR3 spells CASSRFRSTGGSYEQYF. CDR3 coding DNA: TGTGCCAGCAGCCGATTCCGGTCGACAGGGGGCTCCTACGAGCAGTACTTC.

This chain links TRBV7-8 with TRBJ2-3; a weak D match, TRBD2 (6 bases). Germline lookup yields CDR1 SGHVS and CDR2 FQNEAQ. Trimming pared 1 base from V and 6 bases from J, leaving 11 bases between. The CDR3 has 14 amino acids. CDR3 nucleotides: TGTGCCAGCAGCTTAGGGGGACTGTCGGATACGCAGTATTTT. Protein product: CASSLGGLSDTQYF.

This clonotype was found a few times. The chain links TRBV3-1 to TRBJ2-2, with no clear D. V lost 4 bases, J lost 1 base, and 13 bases lay in between. The CDR3 totals 16 residues. CDR1 and CDR2 (germline): LGHDT, YNNKEL (reference sequence). The CDR3 loop is CASSRSETLNTGELFF. The CDR3 coding sequence is TGTGCCAGCAGCCGCAGTGAAACCTTGAACACCGGGGAGCTGTTTTTT.

The chain links TRBV6-4 to TRBJ1-2; a possible D gene is TRBD1 (5 bases). Germline V gene data show CDR1 as MRHNA and CDR2 as SNTAGT. Trimming took off 0 bases at V and 7 bases at J, with 15 bases between the two ends. The CDR3 contains 15 residues. The CDR3: CASSDSPGGGSGYTF. The CDR3, as DNA: TGTGCCAGCAGTGACTCACCCGGGGGAGGCTCTGGCTACACCTTC.

Here the CDR3 DNA reads TGTGCCAGCAGCCAAGAGGGAGCACAGCAGTACTTC. It encodes CASSQEGAQQYF. V is TRBV3-1 and J is TRBJ2-5; a possible D gene is TRBD2 (5 bases). CDR3 length: 12 amino acids. Trimming took off 0 bases at V and 11 bases at J, with 10 bases between the two ends. Germline loops: CDR1 LGHDT, CDR2 YNNKEL (reference sequence).

This clonotype was seen only a few times. The chain joins TRBV7-2 to TRBJ2-7; 7 positions agree with TRBD1. J was trimmed by 1 base and V by 5 bases; bases with no gene match: 8. The CDR3 loop spans 15 amino acids. The germline V gene encodes CDR1 SGHTA and CDR2 FQGNSA. The chain's CDR3 is CASSPTWGQSYEQYF. The CDR3, as DNA: TGTGCCAGCAGCCCGACTTGGGGACAGTCCTACGAGCAGTACTTC. The whole variable domain, filled in from reference TRBV7-2 and TRBJ2-7, reads GAGVSQSPSNKVTEKGKDVELRCDPISGHTALYWYRQSLGQGLEFLIYFQGNSAPDKSGLPSDRFSAERTGGSVSTLTIQRTQQEDSAVYLCASSPTWGQSYEQYFGPGTRLTVT.

This clonotype was picked up a small number of times. The J gene is TRBJ2-7, the V gene TRBV29-1; D perhaps matches TRBD2 (5 bases). The V gene's germline CDR1 is SQVTM and CDR2 ANQGSEA. CDR3 length: 11 amino acids. V was clipped by 2 bases and J by 6 bases, with 8 bases between them. CDR3 sequence: CSVESGGEQYF. The CDR3 bases are TGCAGCGTTGAAAGTGGAGGCGAGCAGTACTTC.

V usage is TRBV11-2 and J usage is TRBJ2-4, with a possible D match to TRBD2 (6 bases). The end of the DNA is better explained by TRBJ2-5, so the J call may be wrong. CDR3 length: 15 amino acids. Looked up from germline, CDR1 is SGHAT and CDR2 is FQNNGV. Here the CDR3 reads CASSPRLGSQETQYF. CDR3 DNA: TGTGCCAGCAGCCCCAGACTAGGCAGCCAAGAGACCCAGTACTTC.